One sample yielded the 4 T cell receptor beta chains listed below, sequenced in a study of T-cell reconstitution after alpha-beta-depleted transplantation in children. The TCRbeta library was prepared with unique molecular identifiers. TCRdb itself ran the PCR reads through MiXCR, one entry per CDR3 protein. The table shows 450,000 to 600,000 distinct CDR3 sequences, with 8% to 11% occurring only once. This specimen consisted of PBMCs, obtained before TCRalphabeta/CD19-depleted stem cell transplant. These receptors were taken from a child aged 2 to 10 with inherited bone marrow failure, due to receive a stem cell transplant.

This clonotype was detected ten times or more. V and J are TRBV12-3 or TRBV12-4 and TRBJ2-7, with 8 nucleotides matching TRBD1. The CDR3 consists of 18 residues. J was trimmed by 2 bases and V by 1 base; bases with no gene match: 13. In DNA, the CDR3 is TGTGCCAGCAGTTTAGAGGGACAGGATTCTCACCCCCCCTACGAGCAGTACTTC. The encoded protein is CASSLEGQDSHPPYEQYF.

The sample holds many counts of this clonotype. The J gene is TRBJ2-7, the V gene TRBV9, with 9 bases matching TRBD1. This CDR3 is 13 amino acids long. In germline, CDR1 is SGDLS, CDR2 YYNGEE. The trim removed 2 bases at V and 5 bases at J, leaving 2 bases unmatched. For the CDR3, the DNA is TGTGCCAGCAGCGTTTGGGACAGGGACGAGCAGTACTTC. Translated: CASSVWDRDEQYF.

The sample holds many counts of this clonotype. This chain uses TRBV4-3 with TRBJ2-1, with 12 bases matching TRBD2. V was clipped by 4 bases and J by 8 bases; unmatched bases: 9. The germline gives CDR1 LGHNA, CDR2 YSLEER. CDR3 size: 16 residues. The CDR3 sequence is CASSRRLAGERDEQFF. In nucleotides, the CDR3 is TGCGCCAGCAGCCGACGACTAGCGGGAGAGAGGGATGAGCAGTTCTTC.

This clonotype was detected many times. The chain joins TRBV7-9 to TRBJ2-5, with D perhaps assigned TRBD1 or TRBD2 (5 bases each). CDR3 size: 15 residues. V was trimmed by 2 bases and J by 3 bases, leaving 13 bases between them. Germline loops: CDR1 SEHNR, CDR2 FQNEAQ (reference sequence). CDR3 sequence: CASSLRRDGEETQYF. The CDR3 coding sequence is TGTGCCAGCAGCTTAAGAAGGGACGGAGAAGAGACCCAGTACTTC. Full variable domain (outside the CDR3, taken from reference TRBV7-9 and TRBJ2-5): DTGVSQNPRHKITKRGQNVTFRCDPISEHNRLYWYRQTLGQGPEFLTYFQNEAQLEKSRLLSDRFSAERPKGSFSTLEIQRTEQGDSAMYLCASSLRRDGEETQYFGPGTRLLVL.